The rows below give T cell receptor beta chains drawn from one sample of a study of cytomegalovirus exposure and HLA in healthy donors. Profiling relied on immunoSEQ multiplex PCR, and the TCRdb table lists in-frame clones only, not all of them. The table records 150,000 to 200,000 clones, 70% to 85% of them present only once. Source material: PBMCs. These receptors were obtained from a woman in her 30s in good health and CMV-seropositive. Each CDR3 is given with its conserved first and last residue. The order of the fields is V gene, J gene, clone size, D gene, CDR3 protein, CDR3 DNA. The D gene is left open where the match is weak. Not every row has a clone size; where given, it reads once, few, many or a size class.

V gene: TRBV18; J gene: TRBJ2-3; clone size: NA; D gene: TRBD2; CDR3 protein: CASSLAGADTDTQYF; CDR3 DNA: TGTGCCAGCTCACTAGCGGGAGCCGATACAGATACGCAGTATTTT
V gene: TRBV5-1; J gene: TRBJ2-7; clone size: NA; D gene: TRBD2; CDR3 protein: CASSSAVGGPYEQYF; CDR3 DNA: TGCGCCAGCAGTTCCGCTGTGGGAGGGCCCTACGAGCAGTACTTC
V gene: TRBV28; J gene: TRBJ2-5; clone size: NA; D gene: TRBD2; CDR3 protein: CASSLPSSGGGETQYF; CDR3 DNA: TGTGCCAGCAGTTTACCCTCTAGCGGGGGGGGCGAGACCCAGTACTTC
V gene: TRBV25-1; J gene: TRBJ1-5; clone size: NA; D gene: NA; CDR3 protein: CASSEYKGDGQPQHF; CDR3 DNA: TGTGCCAGCAGTGAATATAAAGGGGATGGACAGCCCCAGCATTTT
V gene: TRBV28; J gene: TRBJ2-7; clone size: NA; D gene: NA; CDR3 protein: CASTAPPARSYEQYF; CDR3 DNA: TGTGCCAGCACCGCTCCGCCAGCGCGCTCCTACGAGCAGTACTTC
V gene: TRBV7-2; J gene: TRBJ2-1; clone size: NA; D gene: TRBD1; CDR3 protein: CASSAIQGFFNEQFF; CDR3 DNA: TGTGCCAGCAGCGCGATACAGGGGTTTTTCAATGAGCAGTTCTTC
V gene: TRBV4-3; J gene: TRBJ1-2; clone size: NA; D gene: NA; CDR3 protein: CASSQGSDGYGYTF; CDR3 DNA: TGCGCCAGCAGCCAAGGGAGCGACGGTTATGGCTACACCTTC
V gene: TRBV7-2; J gene: TRBJ1-2; clone size: NA; D gene: NA; CDR3 protein: CASSLSGAPYGYTF; CDR3 DNA: TGTGCCAGCAGCTTATCAGGGGCCCCCTATGGCTACACCTTC
V gene: TRBV5-6; J gene: TRBJ2-1; clone size: NA; D gene: TRBD2; CDR3 protein: CASSLLAGGPNEQFF; CDR3 DNA: TGTGCCAGCAGCTTACTAGCGGGAGGGCCTAATGAGCAGTTCTTC
V gene: TRBV7-2; J gene: TRBJ2-5; clone size: NA; D gene: NA; CDR3 protein: CASSLVYRQETQYF; CDR3 DNA: TGTGCCAGCAGCTTAGTCTACAGACAAGAGACCCAGTACTTC
V gene: TRBV18; J gene: TRBJ2-1; clone size: NA; D gene: NA; CDR3 protein: CASSPLVTVTAEQFF; CDR3 DNA: TGTGCCAGCTCACCACTAGTAACAGTGACGGCTGAGCAGTTCTTC
V gene: TRBV15; J gene: TRBJ2-7; clone size: NA; D gene: TRBD1; CDR3 protein: CATSRDSWDRVAFEQYF; CDR3 DNA: TGTGCCACCAGCAGAGATTCCTGGGACAGGGTGGCCTTCGAGCAGTACTTC
V gene: TRBV7-9; J gene: TRBJ2-2; clone size: once; D gene: TRBD2; CDR3 protein: CASSLRRGLAGYSTGELFF; CDR3 DNA: TGTGCCAGCAGTCTTAGAAGGGGACTAGCGGGATACTCCACCGGGGAGCTGTTTTTT
V gene: TRBV15; J gene: TRBJ2-3; clone size: NA; D gene: TRBD2; CDR3 protein: CATSSGARTGGEQYF; CDR3 DNA: TGTGCCACCAGCAGCGGAGCTAGGACTGGGGGGGAGCAGTATTTT
V gene: TRBV6-4; J gene: TRBJ2-5; clone size: NA; D gene: NA; CDR3 protein: CASSDSDGGRETQYF; CDR3 DNA: TGTGCCAGCAGTGACTCGGACGGGGGTAGGGAGACCCAGTACTTC
V gene: TRBV7-6; J gene: TRBJ2-3; clone size: NA; D gene: NA; CDR3 protein: CASSLLSGTDTQYF; CDR3 DNA: TGTGCCAGCAGCTTACTATCGGGGACAGATACGCAGTATTTT
V gene: TRBV27; J gene: TRBJ1-2; clone size: NA; D gene: NA; CDR3 protein: CASSLQEGSDGYTF; CDR3 DNA: TGTGCCAGCAGTTTACAAGAGGGATCAGATGGCTACACCTTC
V gene: TRBV7-9; J gene: TRBJ2-1; clone size: NA; D gene: NA; CDR3 protein: CASSRSGFEQFF; CDR3 DNA: TGTGCCAGCAGCCGGTCGGGGTTTGAGCAGTTCTTC
V gene: TRBV5-1; J gene: TRBJ2-5; clone size: NA; D gene: TRBD2; CDR3 protein: CASSLDGVAGEGETQYF; CDR3 DNA: TGCGCCAGCAGCTTGGATGGTGTAGCGGGAGAGGGGGAGACCCAGTACTTC
V gene: TRBV20-1; J gene: TRBJ2-1; clone size: few; D gene: TRBD2; CDR3 protein: CSAMGLLEQFF; CDR3 DNA: TGCAGTGCTATGGGACTACTTGAGCAGTTCTTC
V gene: TRBV6-1; J gene: TRBJ2-1; clone size: NA; D gene: NA; CDR3 protein: CASSEDLAAYNEQFF; CDR3 DNA: TGTGCCAGCAGTGAAGATTTAGCGGCTTACAATGAGCAGTTCTTC
V gene: TRBV6-1; J gene: TRBJ2-1; clone size: once; D gene: NA; CDR3 protein: CASSEIYEQFF; CDR3 DNA: TGTGCCAGCAGTGAAATCTATGAGCAGTTCTTC
V gene: TRBV6-5; J gene: TRBJ2-5; clone size: NA; D gene: NA; CDR3 protein: CASSYSGGKETQYF; CDR3 DNA: TGTGCCAGCAGTTACTCGGGGGGAAAAGAGACCCAGTACTTC
V gene: TRBV28; J gene: TRBJ2-7; clone size: NA; D gene: TRBD2; CDR3 protein: CASSSGKSGSVYEQYF; CDR3 DNA: TGTGCCAGCAGTTCCGGAAAAAGCGGGAGTGTGTACGAGCAGTACTTC
V gene: TRBV6-6; J gene: TRBJ1-2; clone size: NA; D gene: NA; CDR3 protein: CASSYPGTGNYGYTF; CDR3 DNA: TGTGCCAGCAGTTACCCGGGGACTGGGAACTATGGCTACACCTTC
V gene: TRBV6-5; J gene: TRBJ1-4; clone size: NA; D gene: NA; CDR3 protein: CASSYSPSTNEKLFF; CDR3 DNA: TGTGCCAGCAGTTACTCCCCGTCAACTAATGAAAAACTGTTTTTT
V gene: TRBV7-8; J gene: TRBJ2-7; clone size: NA; D gene: TRBD2; CDR3 protein: CASSPGTSGNYEQYF; CDR3 DNA: TGTGCCAGCAGCCCCGGGACTAGCGGCAACTACGAGCAGTACTTC
V gene: TRBV28; J gene: TRBJ1-5; clone size: few; D gene: TRBD1; CDR3 protein: CASSSRTGDNQPQHF; CDR3 DNA: TGTGCCAGCAGTTCACGGACAGGGGACAATCAGCCCCAGCATTTT
V gene: TRBV11-2; J gene: TRBJ2-1; clone size: NA; D gene: NA; CDR3 protein: CASSSFGWEQFF; CDR3 DNA: TGTGCCAGCAGCTCTTTCGGGTGGGAGCAGTTCTTC
V gene: TRBV4-3; J gene: TRBJ2-1; clone size: NA; D gene: TRBD2; CDR3 protein: CASSHSGGYNEQFF; CDR3 DNA: TGCGCCAGCAGCCATAGCGGGGGCTACAATGAGCAGTTCTTC
V gene: TRBV7-6; J gene: TRBJ1-3; clone size: NA; D gene: NA; CDR3 protein: CASSPQGRGNTIYF; CDR3 DNA: TGTGCCAGCAGCCCCCAGGGTCGGGGAAACACCATATATTTT
V gene: TRBV5-8; J gene: TRBJ2-1; clone size: NA; D gene: TRBD1; CDR3 protein: CASSYQIRGQGINEQFF; CDR3 DNA: TGTGCCAGCAGCTATCAGATACGGGGACAGGGGATCAATGAGCAGTTCTTC
V gene: TRBV5-1; J gene: TRBJ2-7; clone size: few; D gene: TRBD2; CDR3 protein: CASRLVGGSYEQYF; CDR3 DNA: TGCGCCAGCAGATTAGTCGGCGGGAGCTACGAGCAGTACTTC
V gene: TRBV5-1; J gene: TRBJ2-4; clone size: NA; D gene: TRBD2; CDR3 protein: CASSLSWGGFENIQYF; CDR3 DNA: TGCGCCAGCAGCTTGAGTTGGGGGGGATTCGAAAACATTCAGTACTTC
V gene: TRBV6-4; J gene: TRBJ2-2; clone size: few; D gene: TRBD2; CDR3 protein: CASSEGASGETGELFF; CDR3 DNA: TGTGCCAGCAGTGAGGGAGCCAGCGGGGAGACCGGGGAGCTGTTTTTT
V gene: TRBV10-3; J gene: TRBJ2-7; clone size: few; D gene: TRBD2; CDR3 protein: CAIGRGTSGYEQYF; CDR3 DNA: TGTGCCATTGGGAGGGGGACTAGCGGTTACGAGCAGTACTTC
V gene: TRBV2; J gene: TRBJ2-2; clone size: NA; D gene: TRBD1; CDR3 protein: CASSGTGNTGELFF; CDR3 DNA: TGTGCCAGCAGTGGGACAGGGAACACCGGGGAGCTGTTTTTT
V gene: TRBV11-2; J gene: TRBJ2-7; clone size: NA; D gene: NA; CDR3 protein: CASGFRLGYEQYF; CDR3 DNA: TGTGCCAGCGGTTTTAGACTGGGCTACGAGCAGTACTTC
V gene: TRBV4-2; J gene: TRBJ2-2; clone size: NA; D gene: NA; CDR3 protein: CASSQDGTPYTGELFF; CDR3 DNA: TGTGCCAGCAGCCAAGACGGGACACCCTACACCGGGGAGCTGTTTTTT
V gene: TRBV2; J gene: TRBJ2-5; clone size: NA; D gene: TRBD2; CDR3 protein: CASKGGVVGETQYF; CDR3 DNA: TGTGCCAGCAAGGGAGGGGTGGTAGGGGAGACCCAGTACTTC
V gene: TRBV28; J gene: TRBJ1-5; clone size: NA; D gene: TRBD1; CDR3 protein: CASSRGTGDQPQHF; CDR3 DNA: TGTGCCAGCAGTCGGGGGACAGGGGATCAGCCCCAGCATTTT
V gene: TRBV5-1; J gene: TRBJ2-5; clone size: NA; D gene: NA; CDR3 protein: CASARGGIGETQYF; CDR3 DNA: TGCGCCAGCGCTCGAGGGGGAATAGGAGAGACCCAGTACTTC
V gene: TRBV5-6; J gene: TRBJ2-1; clone size: NA; D gene: NA; CDR3 protein: CASSLAGSKYNEQFF; CDR3 DNA: TGTGCCAGCAGCTTGGCAGGGTCAAAATACAATGAGCAGTTCTTC
V gene: TRBV11-2; J gene: TRBJ2-1; clone size: few; D gene: TRBD2; CDR3 protein: CASSFFGASGFNEQFF; CDR3 DNA: TGTGCCAGCAGCTTCTTCGGTGCTAGCGGTTTCAATGAGCAGTTCTTC
V gene: TRBV9; J gene: TRBJ2-2; clone size: NA; D gene: TRBD2; CDR3 protein: CASNFGTSSNTGELFF; CDR3 DNA: TGTGCCAGCAACTTTGGGACTAGCTCGAACACCGGGGAGCTGTTTTTT
V gene: TRBV7-2; J gene: TRBJ1-2; clone size: NA; D gene: NA; CDR3 protein: CARTQVYYGYTF; CDR3 DNA: TGTGCCAGAACGCAGGTTTACTATGGCTACACCTTC
V gene: TRBV5-4; J gene: TRBJ1-4; clone size: NA; D gene: TRBD1; CDR3 protein: CASSIQGVSNEKLFF; CDR3 DNA: TGTGCCAGCAGCATACAGGGGGTTTCGAATGAAAAACTGTTTTTT
V gene: TRBV7-9; J gene: TRBJ2-1; clone size: NA; D gene: NA; CDR3 protein: CASSLDGGNEQFF; CDR3 DNA: TGTGCCAGCAGCCTTGACGGGGGCAATGAGCAGTTCTTC
V gene: TRBV5-1; J gene: TRBJ2-6; clone size: NA; D gene: TRBD2; CDR3 protein: CASSLSGRELGSGANVLTF; CDR3 DNA: TGCGCCAGCAGCTTAAGCGGGAGGGAGCTGGGGTCTGGGGCCAACGTCCTGACTTTC
V gene: TRBV5-1; J gene: TRBJ2-3; clone size: NA; D gene: TRBD2; CDR3 protein: CASSLVAGGQDTQYF; CDR3 DNA: TGCGCCAGCAGCTTGGTAGCGGGAGGGCAAGATACGCAGTATTTT
V gene: TRBV25-1; J gene: TRBJ1-2; clone size: NA; D gene: TRBD1; CDR3 protein: CASSDEGARRGYTF; CDR3 DNA: TGTGCCAGCAGTGATGAGGGGGCGCGGCGTGGCTACACCTTC
V gene: TRBV6-1; J gene: TRBJ1-5; clone size: few; D gene: NA; CDR3 protein: CASTEQVNQPQHF; CDR3 DNA: TGTGCAAGCACGGAACAGGTCAATCAGCCCCAGCATTTT
V gene: TRBV5-4; J gene: TRBJ2-3; clone size: NA; D gene: TRBD2; CDR3 protein: CASSPTGLAGDTQYF; CDR3 DNA: TGTGCCAGCAGCCCTACCGGACTAGCGGGGGATACGCAGTATTTT
V gene: TRBV6-5; J gene: TRBJ1-1; clone size: NA; D gene: NA; CDR3 protein: CASSYEVSLNTEAFF; CDR3 DNA: TGTGCCAGCAGTTACGAGGTCTCTCTGAACACTGAAGCTTTCTTT
V gene: TRBV9; J gene: TRBJ2-7; clone size: NA; D gene: TRBD2; CDR3 protein: CASSVGDSGSYEQYF; CDR3 DNA: TGTGCCAGCAGCGTAGGGGATAGCGGGAGTTACGAGCAGTACTTC
V gene: TRBV2; J gene: TRBJ1-5; clone size: few; D gene: NA; CDR3 protein: CASSGGSEGIQPQHF; CDR3 DNA: TGTGCCAGCAGCGGGGGGAGTGAGGGGATACAGCCCCAGCATTTT
V gene: TRBV4-3; J gene: TRBJ2-1; clone size: NA; D gene: TRBD2; CDR3 protein: CASSFPTLAGERNEQFF; CDR3 DNA: TGCGCCAGCAGCTTTCCTACCCTAGCGGGAGAGAGGAATGAGCAGTTCTTC
V gene: TRBV27; J gene: TRBJ2-3; clone size: NA; D gene: TRBD2; CDR3 protein: CASTEAGGSNVNTQYF; CDR3 DNA: TGTGCCAGCACCGAAGCGGGAGGGAGTAATGTAAATACGCAGTATTTT
V gene: TRBV6-5; J gene: TRBJ2-7; clone size: NA; D gene: TRBD1; CDR3 protein: CASSRRDRGPEQYF; CDR3 DNA: TGTGCCAGCAGTAGGAGGGACAGGGGACCCGAGCAGTACTTC
V gene: TRBV27; J gene: TRBJ2-7; clone size: NA; D gene: NA; CDR3 protein: CASSRGSRGVNEQYF; CDR3 DNA: TGTGCCAGCAGTCGTGGTAGCCGAGGAGTGAACGAGCAGTACTTC